One sample yielded the 23 T cell receptor beta chains listed below, sequenced in a study of blood T cell repertoires in COVID-19. Libraries were prepared by immunoSEQ multiplex PCR; TCRdb keeps only in-frame clonotypes and omits some of them. This table holds 300,000 to 400,000 clones, approximately 86% found once. The source material was peripheral blood. These receptor sequences come from a woman aged 60 to 75 with COVID-19, enrolled during active disease.

The V and J genes are TRBV5-6 and TRBJ1-2; 9 positions match TRBD1. J was trimmed by 0 bases and V by 4 bases; bases with no gene match: 4. The CDR3 runs to 15 residues. Per the germline V gene, CDR1 is SGHDT and CDR2 is YYEEEE. The CDR3 DNA reads as TGTGCCAGCAGCCCGGACAGGGGAGCTAACTATGGCTACACCTTC. It translates to CASSPDRGANYGYTF.

The V and J genes are TRBV7-9 and TRBJ2-2; possible D gene TRBD2, 5 bases. Trimming took off 6 bases at V and 3 bases at J, with 14 bases between the two ends. CDR1 SEHNR and CDR2 FQNEAQ come from the germline V gene (reference sequence). This CDR3 has 15 residues. The CDR3 nucleotides are TGTGCCAGCAGTTCCAAGGCGAGGGACACCGGGGAGCTGTTTTTT. Protein: CASSSKARDTGELFF.

The V call is TRBV6-2 or TRBV6-3, the J call TRBJ2-2; 12 bases are shared with TRBD2. CDR1 is MNHEY, CDR2 SVGEGT, per germline. The length of the CDR3 is 18 residues. J gave up 3 bases and V 6 bases, and 11 bases lay outside the gene matches. CDR3 coding DNA: TGTGCCAGCAGCCTACGGACTAGCGGGGACTACTACACCGGGGAGCTGTTTTTT. Encoded protein: CASSLRTSGDYYTGELFF.

The J gene is TRBJ1-6, the V gene TRBV2, with D perhaps matching TRBD1 (6 bases). This CDR3 has 14 residues. Germline V gives CDR1 SNHLY, CDR2 FYNNEI. The V end lost 7 bases, the J end lost 7 bases, and 14 bases lay between the germline ends. The CDR3 DNA reads as TGTGCCAGCAAGGGGGACGGCTCGAATTCACCCCTCCACTTT. Its translation is CASKGDGSNSPLHF.

This CDR3 reads CASSQDGDYSGNTIYF. The CDR3 DNA reads as TGTGCCAGCAGCCAAGATGGAGACTACTCTGGAAACACCATATATTTT. V and J are TRBV3-1 (or the pseudogene TRBV3-2) and TRBJ1-3, with D hard to call. CDR1 LGHDT and CDR2 YNNKEL come from the germline V gene (reference sequence). V gave up 0 bases and J gave up 0 bases, with 9 bases separating them. The CDR3 extends over 16 amino acids.

V gene TRBV5-4 combines with J gene TRBJ1-1, with a weak D call TRBD1 (5 bases). The CDR3 runs 14 residues. The V end was cut by 0 bases, the J end by 6 bases, with 12 bases between. Germline V CDR1 and CDR2: SGHNT, YYREEE (reference sequence). Written as DNA, the CDR3 is TGTGCCAGCAGCTTGGAGGGCAGGGCTGCTGAAGCTTTCTTT. The encoded protein is CASSLEGRAAEAFF.

The V and J genes are TRBV6-5 and TRBJ2-7, with TRBD1 matching 7 bases. Trimming took 5 bases from V and 2 from J; bases not matched to a gene: 6. Looked up from germline, CDR1 is MNHEY and CDR2 is SVGAGI. This CDR3 comprises 14 residues. The CDR3 DNA follows: TGTGCCAGCAGTAACCCGGGACAGACCTACGAGCAGTACTTC. This encodes CASSNPGQTYEQYF.

V is TRBV5-1 and J is TRBJ2-5, with TRBD1 as a possible D gene (6 bases). Deletions cut 0 bases from V and 3 bases from J, with 12 bases between. CDR3 length: 15 amino acids. The germline V gene encodes CDR1 SGHRS and CDR2 YFSETQ. The CDR3 DNA reads as TGCGCCAGCAGCTTGGCCGGGACAACCGAAGAGACCCAGTACTTC. Translation: CASSLAGTTEETQYF.

The chain joins TRBV7-3 to TRBJ2-3, with a tentative D call TRBD1 (6 bases). Trimming stripped 0 bases from V and 0 bases from J, with 13 bases between. CDR3 size: 17 residues. Germline CDR1 and CDR2: SGHTA and FQGTGA. CDR3 protein: CASSLTGPGHSTDTQYF. The CDR3 nucleotides read TGTGCCAGCAGCTTAACGGGACCGGGACACAGCACAGATACGCAGTATTTT.

This chain links TRBV6-6 with TRBJ1-2; D not resolved. The CDR3 loop spans 15 amino acids. V lost 0 bases to trimming and J lost 2 bases, with 10 bases between them. Germline V gene sequence: CDR1 MNHNY, CDR2 SVGAGI (reference sequence). CDR3 protein: CASSYSSAGNYGYTF. The CDR3 coding sequence is TGTGCCAGCAGTTACTCGAGTGCGGGGAACTATGGCTACACCTTC.

Only one count was recorded for this clone. The chain couples TRBV7-8 to TRBJ2-7; TRBD2 matches 10 bases. The germline V gene has CDR1 SGHVS and CDR2 FQNEAQ. CDR3 length: 14 residues. Losses at the gene ends were 4 bases for V and 3 bases for J; bases not matched to a gene: 3. CDR3 nucleotide sequence: TGTGCCAGCAGCTGGACTAGCGGAGACTACGAGCAGTACTTC. Translation: CASSWTSGDYEQYF.

The J gene is TRBJ2-1, the V gene TRBV6-4; tentative D call: TRBD2 (7 bases). Germline V gene data show CDR1 as MRHNA and CDR2 as SNTAGT. The CDR3 runs 15 residues. The V gene lost 2 bases and the J gene lost 8 bases, with 16 bases spanning the gap. This chain's CDR3 is CASSDAGGHGDEQFF. The CDR3 nucleotides read TGTGCCAGCAGTGACGCCGGGGGGCATGGGGATGAGCAGTTCTTC.

The gene calls are TRBV11-2 and TRBJ2-2; D gene ambiguous. The germline V and J ends were trimmed by 4 bases and 4 bases, with 13 bases remaining between them. Germline values: CDR1 SGHAT, CDR2 FQNNGV. The CDR3 sequence is 15 residues long. The CDR3 bases are TGTGCCAGCAGCTCTCTGCTAGAATCCACCGGGGAGCTGTTTTTT. Its translation is CASSSLLESTGELFF.

J is TRBJ1-5 and V is TRBV6-2 or TRBV6-3; D is ambiguous. Between the trimmed V and J ends, which lost 5 bases and 0 bases, there was a span of 11 bases. Germline-derived CDR1 and CDR2 are MNHEY and SVGEGT. The CDR3 totals 15 residues. In DNA form, the CDR3 reads TGTGCCAGCAGTCTCCGGGTTTTTAGCAATCAGCCCCAGCATTTT. Its protein is CASSLRVFSNQPQHF.

The V call is TRBV7-6, the J call TRBJ2-2; maybe TRBD2 (6 bases). V shed 3 bases and J shed 5 bases, with 13 bases lying between them. CDR3 length equals 15 residues. Germline V CDR1 and CDR2: SGHVS, FNYEAQ. The CDR3 DNA follows: TGTGCCAGCAGCTTGGGGAGCCGGGGGACCGGGGAGCTGTTTTTT. Translating gives CASSLGSRGTGELFF. Variable domain in full (rest from reference TRBV7-6 and TRBJ2-2): GAGVSQSPRYKVTKRGQDVALRCDPISGHVSLYWYRQALGQGPEFLTYFNYEAQQDKSGLPNDRFSAERPEGSISTLTIQRTEQRDSAMYRCASSLGSRGTGELFFGEGSRLTVL.

This chain joins TRBV4-1 and TRBJ2-3; 7 bases line up with TRBD2. CDR3 size: 16 residues. CDR1 is MGHRA, CDR2 YSYEKL, per germline. The ends lost 0 bases at V and 4 bases at J; junction bases unmatched: 7. The CDR3 loop reads CASSQESGGRADTQYF. In DNA form, the CDR3 reads TGCGCCAGCAGCCAAGAATCGGGGGGAAGAGCAGATACGCAGTATTTT.

The chain links TRBV10-1 to TRBJ1-4; D remains unclear. V lost 7 bases and J 8 bases, leaving 23 bases between the germline ends. This CDR3 region has 16 residues. Looked up from germline, CDR1 is WNHNN and CDR2 is SYGVQD (reference sequence). For the CDR3, the DNA is TGCGCCAGCAATCGAACACGGCGGAGGGTGAGCGAAAAACTGTTTTTT. It codes for CASNRTRRRVSEKLFF.

The gene calls are TRBV6-5 and TRBJ2-1, with 11 bases matching TRBD1. In germline, CDR1 is MNHEY, CDR2 SVGAGI. The CDR3 is 15 residues long. V shed 5 bases and J 2 bases; nucleotides not matched to a gene: 2. CDR3 sequence reads: CASSPGQGAYNEQFF. The CDR3 bases are TGTGCCAGCAGTCCGGGACAGGGGGCCTACAATGAGCAGTTCTTC.

In regard to this clone: An end of the junction differs from the germline gene, which may be a read error. This chain connects TRBV6-1 to TRBJ1-6; the D gene is possibly TRBD1 (6 bases). Germline values: CDR1 MNHNS, CDR2 SASEGT. The CDR3 is 17 amino acids. CDR3 region: CASSEVGGGGDKSPLHF. CDR3 DNA: TGTGCCAGCAGCGAAGTTGGTGGAGGGGGGGACAAATCACCCCTCCACTTT.

This clone was detected only once. The chain combines TRBV7-9 with TRBJ2-2; D ambiguous. There are 12 residues in the CDR3. V was trimmed by 5 bases and J by 5 bases, leaving 6 bases between them. Per germline, CDR1 SEHNR and CDR2 FQNEAQ (reference sequence). CDR3 in DNA: TGTGCCAGCAGCCCCTTAACCGGGGAGCTGTTTTTT. Its protein is CASSPLTGELFF.

The chain carries TRBV5-1 and TRBJ2-2; TRBD1 agrees at 10 bases. V was clipped by 4 bases and J by 6 bases; unmatched bases: 6. The germline gives CDR1 SGHRS, CDR2 YFSETQ. This CDR3 comprises 15 residues. Here the CDR3 DNA reads TGCGCCAGCAGCCGGGGACAGGGGTTGTCCGGGGAGCTGTTTTTT. This translates into CASSRGQGLSGELFF.

V and J are TRBV11-1 and TRBJ2-7; possible D gene TRBD2, 6 bases. Germline CDR1 is SGHAT and CDR2 is FQDESV (reference sequence). V was shortened by 2 bases and J by 5 bases, with 19 bases between the two germline ends. This CDR3 has 16 residues. CDR3 sequence (DNA): TGTGCCAGCAGCTTAAGTCTGACCCGGGGGTCCCACGAGCAGTACTTC. Translating gives CASSLSLTRGSHEQYF.

In this sample, this clone turned up once. The rearrangement uses TRBV19 and TRBJ1-2; a weak D match, TRBD1 (5 bases). The germline gives CDR1 LNHDA, CDR2 SQIVND (reference sequence). V was clipped by 7 bases and J by 2 bases, with 14 bases between them. CDR3 size: 14 residues. Written as DNA, the CDR3 is TGTGCCAGTAAAAATTCAGCAGGGAACTATGGCTACACCTTC. Protein: CASKNSAGNYGYTF.